The sample holds many counts of the clone carrying this TCR beta chain. The antigen remains undetermined. The record originates from a study of human T cells and chemical hapten exposure. Background on the study: Diphenylcyclopropenone doses were given weekly to the scalps of patients across the approximately 25-week study. Study-wide results and limits: It was expanded TCRs that formed significantly more large CDR3 similarity clusters than controls did.

TCRdb redid the calling of the RACE reads with MiXCR, one entry per CDR3 protein. The sample consists of more than 75,000 distinct CDR3 sequences, roughly 10% of them appearing once. Time point given: patch test 2, 6 weeks after DPC sensitization. Treatment here: therapeutic diphenylcyclopropenone sensitization with weekly scalp DPC. V lost 0 bases to trimming and J lost 6 bases; unmatched junction nucleotides: 6. CDR3 size: 16 residues. This chain uses TRBV23-1 with TRBJ2-2; 8 bases agree with TRBD1. TRBV23-1 is noted as an ORF with a role that remains uncertain. The sequencing used whole blood, collected in connection with sensitization to the hapten diphenylcyclopropenone (DPC). The receptor was isolated from a woman aged 25 to 39 with alopecia areata. Some clones in this sample may be carry-over from other donors' samples. The CDR3 bases are TGCGCCAGCAGTCAATCGATTGGGACAGGCCCCGGGGAGCTGTTTTTT. This gives the protein CASSQSIGTGPGELFF.